This T cell receptor (beta chain) was sequenced for a study of shared clonotypes between healthy human individuals. Across the study: Per donor, CD8 memory used one plate, CD8 naive used two, CD4 memory used three and CD4 naive used three.

Clones were sequenced by immunoSEQ multiplex PCR, and TCRdb holds only the in-frame ones, with some missing. The table includes roughly 1,500,000 clones, approximately 98.5% detected once. As for this clone: What it binds is not known.

The germline CDR1 and CDR2 sequences are MDHEN and SYDVKM. The CDR3 loop spans 14 amino acids. Trimming shortened V by 4 bases and J by 2 bases, and 12 bases separated the two germline ends. Overall study results and limits: Specimens sampled were limited to blood, with tissue repertoires likely differing. Larger richness was generally estimated for naive than memory subsets.

The sample was naive CD4+ T cells sorted from blood. The subset denotes: CD45RA+ positively selected. This TCR was sampled from a man aged 25 to 45 in good health. The rearrangement links TRBV28 to TRBJ2-7; D not resolved. CDR3 protein: CASSSPVSPYEQYF. Here the CDR3 DNA reads TGTGCCAGCAGTTCCCCCGTGAGCCCCTACGAGCAGTACTTC.